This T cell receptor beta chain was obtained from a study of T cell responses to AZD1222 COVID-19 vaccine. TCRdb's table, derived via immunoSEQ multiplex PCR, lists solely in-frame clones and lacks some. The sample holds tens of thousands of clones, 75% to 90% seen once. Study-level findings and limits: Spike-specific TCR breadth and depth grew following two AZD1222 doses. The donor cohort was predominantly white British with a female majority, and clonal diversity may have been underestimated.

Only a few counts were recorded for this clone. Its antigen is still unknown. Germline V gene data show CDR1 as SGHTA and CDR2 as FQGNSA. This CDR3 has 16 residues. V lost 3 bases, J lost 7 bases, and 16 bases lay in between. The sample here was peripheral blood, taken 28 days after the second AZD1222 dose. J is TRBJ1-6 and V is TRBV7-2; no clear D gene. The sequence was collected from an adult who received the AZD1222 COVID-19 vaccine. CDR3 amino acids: CASSLVPFDRNSPLHF. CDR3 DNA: TGTGCCAGCAGCTTGGTCCCCTTCGATCGGAATTCACCCCTCCACTTT.